The 18 T cell receptor beta chains presented below share a single source sample, sequenced in a study of T cells in Graves' hyperthyroidism and ophthalmopathy. TCR beta CDR3 regions were amplified from RNA. In the first-round RT-PCR of the TCR CDR3, the HTBI primer set was used. In TCRdb, the multiplex PCR reads were re-called with MiXCR into one record per CDR3 protein. The sample shows around 800,000 distinct CDR3 sequences, about 38% of them seen only once. The sequencing input was blood. These receptors all stem from a man aged 18 to 29 with Graves' hyperthyroidism.

This clonotype was detected only a few times. This chain uses TRBV29-1 with TRBJ2-2; 10 nucleotides agree with TRBD2. CDR3 length equals 14 residues. CDR1 and CDR2 (germline): SQVTM, ANQGSEA. J gave up 7 bases and V 5 bases, and 7 bases lay outside the gene matches. The CDR3 bases are TGCAGCGTTCCAGCGGGAGGGCCCGACGGGGAGCTGTTTTTT. This encodes CSVPAGGPDGELFF.

The chain recombines TRBV7-9 with TRBJ1-2; 9 nucleotides align to TRBD1. This CDR3 has 15 residues. CDR1 and CDR2 (germline): SEHNR, FQNEAQ (reference sequence). Trimming removed 6 bases from V and 5 bases from J; junction bases left unmatched: 10. The CDR3 protein is CASSSTGGAEYGYTF. The CDR3 DNA follows: TGTGCCAGCAGTTCTACAGGGGGCGCTGAGTATGGCTACACCTTC.

This chain links TRBV7-9 with TRBJ1-1, with D uncertain. From germline, CDR1 is SEHNR and CDR2 FQNEAQ (reference sequence). Trimming took off 1 base at V and 0 bases at J, with 12 bases between the two ends. The CDR3 is made up of 16 amino acids. This CDR3 reads CASSLGALSMNTEAFF. The DNA of the CDR3 is TGTGCCAGCAGCTTAGGCGCTCTGTCCATGAACACTGAAGCTTTCTTT. Complete variable domain (other parts from reference TRBV7-9 and TRBJ1-1): DTGVSQNPRHKITKRGQNVTFRCDPISEHNRLYWYRQTLGQGPEFLTYFQNEAQLEKSRLLSDRFSAERPKGSFSTLEIQRTEQGDSAMYLCASSLGALSMNTEAFFGQGTRLTVV.

The chain recombines TRBV10-1 with TRBJ2-7; unclear D gene. The ends were cut back, 9 bases at V and 0 bases at J, with 18 bases in the middle. Per the germline V gene, CDR1 is WNHNN and CDR2 is SYGVQD (reference sequence). The CDR3 is 15 residues long. CDR3 DNA: TGCGCCAGAGAGACCGGGTTAGGGAACTCCTACGAGCAGTACTTC. It yields the protein CARETGLGNSYEQYF.

This clonotype has at least ten counts. This rearrangement joins TRBV7-2 to TRBJ2-7; the D gene is possibly TRBD2 (5 bases). The CDR3 has 12 residues. V dropped 1 base and J dropped 8 bases, with 9 bases sitting between them. Per germline, CDR1 SGHTA and CDR2 FQGNSA. The CDR3 loop reads CASSLVTTKQYF. CDR3 bases: TGTGCCAGCAGCTTAGTGACTACCAAGCAGTACTTC.

This clonotype was seen once. A much larger clonotype is one base distant, so this may be a read error. This sequence joins TRBV9 and TRBJ1-2; D gene ambiguous. The CDR3 has 15 amino acids. From germline, CDR1 is SGDLS and CDR2 YYNGEE. CDR3: CACSVDLAVTYGYTF. CDR3 sequence (DNA): TGTGCCTGCAGCGTAGACTTGGCGGTCACCTATGGCTACACCTTC.

On this clonotype itself: Just one base apart from a much larger clone, this may be a read error. The chain recombines TRBV7-9 with TRBJ1-4, with no clear D. Germline V CDR1 and CDR2: SEHNR, FQNEAQ (reference sequence). The length of the CDR3 is 14 residues. The CDR3 nucleotides read TGTGACAGCAGCATTGTGGGAGACCTTTCGAAACTGTTTTTT. Its protein is CDSSIVGDLSKLFF.

This clonotype was detected many times. The chain recombines TRBV7-9 with TRBJ2-5, with 7 bases lining up with TRBD1. Germline V gene sequence: CDR1 SEHNR, CDR2 FQNEAQ (reference sequence). Trimming at V came to 5 bases and at J to 5 bases, leaving 11 bases not matched to a gene. CDR3 length: 15 amino acids. CDR3 in DNA: TGTGCCAGCAGCCTCTGGACAGGCAAGGGGGAGACCCAGTACTTC. This encodes CASSLWTGKGETQYF.

This clonotype was counted ten times or more. The chain is built from TRBV15 and TRBJ1-2; tentative D call: TRBD1 (6 bases). Trimming removed 6 bases at V and 8 bases at J, with 16 bases between. The germline gives CDR1 LNHNV, CDR2 YYDKDF (reference sequence). The CDR3 is 13 residues long. The CDR3: CATSIDRIGGYTF. The CDR3 DNA reads as TGTGCCACCAGTATTGACAGGATAGGAGGCTACACCTTC.

The chain recombines TRBV25-1 with TRBJ2-7, with 7 positions matching TRBD1. Germline lookup yields CDR1 MGHDK and CDR2 SYGVNS. Trimming cost V 6 bases and J 4 bases; bases outside gene matches: 12. CDR3 length: 15 residues. The CDR3 loop is CASRPFGQAPYEQYF. Here the CDR3 DNA reads TGTGCCAGCAGACCCTTTGGACAGGCCCCGTACGAGCAGTACTTC.

The rearrangement uses TRBV20-1 and TRBJ2-2; TRBD2 agrees at 9 bases. The CDR3 has 17 residues. The germline gives CDR1 DFQATT, CDR2 SNEGSKA (reference sequence). Trimming cost V 3 bases and J 0 bases; bases outside gene matches: 8. In nucleotides, the CDR3 is TGCAGTGCTAGTTGGCTAGCGGGGACCCCGAACACCGGGGAGCTGTTTTTT. It yields the protein CSASWLAGTPNTGELFF.

The sample holds a few counts of this clonotype. The V gene is TRBV19, the J gene TRBJ1-5, with D possibly TRBD1 on 6 matching bases. This CDR3 is built from 14 residues. V was trimmed by 0 bases and J by 6 bases, leaving 9 bases between them. Germline assignment: CDR1 LNHDA and CDR2 SQIVND (reference sequence). The CDR3 nucleotides read TGTGCCAGTAGTATAGATCCAGGGGCTCAGCCCCAGCATTTT. It encodes CASSIDPGAQPQHF. Based on the CDR3 plus reference TRBV19 and TRBJ1-5, the full variable domain is DGGITQSPKYLFRKEGQNVTLSCEQNLNHDAMYWYRQDPGQGLRLIYYSQIVNDFQKGDIAEGYSVSREKKESFPLTVTSAQKNPTAFYLCASSIDPGAQPQHFGDGTRLSIL.

This rearrangement joins TRBV6-1 to TRBJ1-1; D gene uncertain. Germline V gives CDR1 MNHNS, CDR2 SASEGT. This CDR3 has 13 residues. V was pared by 8 bases and J by 7 bases, with 17 bases between. CDR3 sequence reads: CASAWTEEDEAFF. Written as DNA, the CDR3 is TGTGCCAGCGCATGGACGGAGGAAGATGAAGCTTTCTTT.

The V call is TRBV2, the J call TRBJ1-1; 7 bases line up with TRBD1. The CDR3 has 14 residues. After removal of 7 bases from V and 5 bases from J, the junction contained 10 bases not matched to a gene. Germline loops: CDR1 SNHLY, CDR2 FYNNEI. The CDR3 nucleotides read TGTGCCAGCACCAAAGACAGGGTAGGAACTGAAGCTTTCTTT. Protein sequence: CASTKDRVGTEAFF.

Ten or more counts support this clonotype. V usage is TRBV2 and J usage is TRBJ1-1; D remains unclear. V was shortened by 3 bases and J by 2 bases, with 4 bases between the two germline ends. Germline V gene lookup returns CDR1 SNHLY and CDR2 FYNNEI. The CDR3 has 12 amino acids. DNA of the CDR3: TGTGCCAGCAGTGACACTAACACTGAAGCTTTCTTT. It codes for CASSDTNTEAFF.

Many counts were recorded for this clonotype. This chain connects TRBV2 to TRBJ1-5; TRBD1 is a possible D gene (6 bases). V shed 5 bases and J shed 5 bases, with 19 bases lying between them. The length of the CDR3 is 16 residues. Germline values: CDR1 SNHLY, CDR2 FYNNEI. In DNA form, the CDR3 reads TGTGCCAGCAGTCGTATGACGGACAGATGGTATCAGCCCCAGCATTTT. Protein sequence: CASSRMTDRWYQPQHF. The full variable domain, rest sourced from reference TRBV2 and TRBJ1-5, is EPEVTQTPSHQVTQMGQEVILRCVPISNHLYFYWYRQILGQKVEFLVSFYNNEISEKSEIFDDQFSVERPDGSNFTLKIRSTKLEDSAMYFCASSRMTDRWYQPQHFGDGTRLSIL.

This clonotype was detected a few times. This rearrangement joins TRBV5-1 to TRBJ2-2; TRBD1 agrees at 7 bases. After removal of 4 bases from V and 2 bases from J, the junction contained 8 bases not matched to a gene. Looked up from germline, CDR1 is SGHRS and CDR2 is YFSETQ. This CDR3 is built from 16 residues. CDR3 sequence: CASSPSPGGNTGELFF. CDR3 nucleotide sequence: TGCGCCAGCAGCCCCTCGCCAGGGGGTAACACCGGGGAGCTGTTTTTT.

The rearrangement joins TRBV12-5 to TRBJ1-2, with D tentatively TRBD1 (6 bases). The germline gives CDR1 LGHNT, CDR2 FRNRAP. The CDR3 runs 13 residues. V dropped 7 bases and J dropped 5 bases, with 14 bases sitting between them. The CDR3 DNA follows: TGTGCTAGTGCCGGTGACAGGCCGTATGGCTACACCTTC. Translating it yields CASAGDRPYGYTF.